These T cell receptor beta chains were read from a single sample in a study of blood T cell repertoires in COVID-19. Some clones are missing from TCRdb's copy, which holds only in-frame ones; the method was immunoSEQ multiplex PCR. The sample includes 30,000 to 40,000 clones, 83% of them seen just once. Sequences were obtained from peripheral blood. The receptor set was obtained from a man aged 50 or older with acute or convalescent COVID-19. CDR3s include the opening cysteine and the closing phenylalanine or tryptophan. A D gene is named only where the DNA matches it firmly. Only part of the rows carry a size: once, few, many, or a class if the clone is expanded.

j_gene,v_gene,abundance,d_gene,CDR3aa,CDR3nt
TRBJ1-2,TRBV7-9,.,.,CASSLGAGYGYTF,TGTGCCAGCAGCTTAGGTGCAGGCTATGGCTACACCTTC
TRBJ2-2,TRBV10-1,.,.,CASSESGDTGELFF,TGCGCCAGCAGTGAGTCCGGGGACACCGGGGAGCTGTTTTTT
TRBJ1-2,TRBV10-3,.,TRBD1,CAISPTSDRDYNGYTF,TGTGCCATCAGTCCTACATCGGACAGGGACTACAATGGCTACACCTTC
TRBJ2-1,TRBV7-2,.,TRBD2,CASSLTSGGGKFF,TGTGCCAGCAGCTTGACTAGCGGGGGCGGGAAGTTCTTC
TRBJ2-7,TRBV15,.,.,CATSVMGHSYEQYF,TGTGCCACCAGCGTAATGGGCCACTCCTACGAGCAGTACTTC
TRBJ1-2,TRBV14,.,TRBD1,CASSQRQGGNGYTF,TGTGCCAGCAGCCAAAGGCAGGGGGGCAATGGCTACACCTTC
TRBJ1-3,TRBV7-9,.,TRBD1,CASSSGGTGQRSGNTIYF,TGTGCCAGCAGCTCCGGCGGGACAGGGCAAAGGTCTGGAAACACCATATATTTT
TRBJ1-3,TRBV6-1,.,TRBD1,CASSDAPGQGNGNTIYF,TGTGCCAGCAGTGACGCCCCGGGACAGGGGAACGGAAACACCATATATTTT
TRBJ2-1,TRBV4-2,.,TRBD2,CASSSTSGGDYNEQFF,TGTGCCAGCAGCTCTACTAGCGGGGGGGACTACAATGAGCAGTTCTTC
TRBJ2-5,TRBV5-4,.,TRBD2,CASSLGGQTLAGGRETQYF,TGTGCCAGCAGCTTGGGTGGACAGACTTTAGCGGGGGGCAGAGAGACCCAGTACTTC
TRBJ1-5,TRBV4-1,.,TRBD1,CASSQGQGPNQPQHF,TGCGCCAGCAGCCAAGGACAGGGGCCGAATCAGCCCCAGCATTTT
TRBJ2-7,TRBV13,.,TRBD1,CASSLGRGPYEQYF,TGTGCCAGCAGTCTGGGCAGGGGGCCCTACGAGCAGTACTTC
TRBJ2-7,TRBV29-1,.,.,CSVRASASYEQYF,TGCAGCGTTCGGGCTAGCGCATCCTACGAGCAGTACTTC
TRBJ1-2,TRBV7-9,once,.,CASSLALSGNLDGYTF,TGTGCCAGCAGCTTAGCGCTGTCAGGAAATCTCGATGGCTACACCTTC
TRBJ1-5,TRBV4-1,.,.,CASSQGQNNQPQHF,TGCGCCAGCAGCCAAGGCCAGAACAATCAGCCCCAGCATTTT
TRBJ2-4,TRBV21-1,few,.,CASSRLGSEFKNIQYF,TGTGCCAGCAGTAGACTCGGTTCTGAATTCAAAAACATTCAGTACTTC
TRBJ1-2,TRBV5-4,.,TRBD1,CASSVPTGNSNYGYTF,TGTGCCAGCAGCGTCCCGACAGGGAACTCTAACTATGGCTACACCTTC
TRBJ2-1,TRBV7-9,.,TRBD1,CASSLRGTGKYNEQFF,TGTGCCAGCAGCCTCCGAGGGACAGGGAAATACAATGAGCAGTTCTTC
TRBJ1-3,TRBV9,.,.,CASSVETGTDGNTIYF,TGTGCCAGCAGCGTAGAAACAGGGACGGATGGAAACACCATATATTTT
TRBJ2-1,TRBV7-3,.,.,CASSSIASEQFF,TGTGCCAGCAGCTCCATAGCATCGGAGCAGTTCTTC
TRBJ2-3,TRBV7-3,.,.,CASSLQGTTDTQYF,TGTGCCAGCAGCTTACAGGGGACCACAGATACGCAGTATTTT
TRBJ2-7,TRBV5-1,.,.,CASSYLNRTYSYEQYF,TGCGCCAGCAGCTACCTTAATAGGACATATTCCTACGAGCAGTACTTC
TRBJ2-2,TRBV10-3,.,.,CAISTGTANTGELFF,TGTGCCATCAGCACCGGGACTGCGAACACCGGGGAGCTGTTTTTT
TRBJ2-7,TRBV5-6,.,TRBD1,CASSLAPGQGTEQYF,TGTGCCAGCAGCTTGGCCCCGGGACAGGGGACCGAGCAGTACTTC
TRBJ1-2,TRBV27,.,.,CASSLGAVYGYTF,TGTGCCAGCAGCCTAGGGGCGGTCTATGGCTACACCTTC
TRBJ1-2,TRBV2,.,.,CASSGQVMNGYTF,TGTGCCAGCAGTGGACAGGTGATGAATGGCTACACCTTC
TRBJ2-3,TRBV30,.,TRBD2,CAGTSGAPTDTQYF,TGTGCCGGGACTAGCGGGGCTCCCACAGATACGCAGTATTTT
TRBJ1-2,TRBV4-1,.,TRBD1,CASTDRTGFGYTF,TGCGCCAGCACCGACCGGACAGGGTTTGGCTACACCTTC
TRBJ2-7,TRBV27,.,TRBD2,CASSYGRRYEQYF,TGTGCCAGCAGTTACGGGAGGAGGTACGAGCAGTACTTC
TRBJ2-3,TRBV7-3,.,.,CASSPKTSLTDTQYF,TGTGCCAGCAGCCCGAAGACTAGTCTCACCGATACGCAGTATTTT
TRBJ2-1,TRBV15,.,TRBD2,CATGSGRTNEQFF,TGTGCCACCGGGAGCGGGAGGACGAATGAGCAGTTCTTC
TRBJ2-5,TRBV24-1,.,TRBD2,CATSETGLAAFETQYF,TGTGCCACCAGTGAAACGGGACTAGCGGCTTTCGAGACCCAGTACTTC
TRBJ2-1,TRBV4-1,.,.,CASSQADTRQFF,TGCGCCAGCAGCCAAGCCGACACCAGGCAGTTCTTC